Included here is one TCR beta chain sequence, with context. What this receptor recognizes is not known. There are no base qualities to consult, and no much larger clone falls within one base. The protocol used for the library was the immunoSEQ multiplex PCR assay. TCRdb limited this immuneACCESS table to in-frame rearrangements with V and J called. A share of clones is missing; checked studies link under half to unresolved V genes, and the rest is unexplained. The sample has roughly 110,000 clones on record, roughly 77% of them singletons. The top ten clonotypes cover 2.5% to 3.5% of the sample. The data derive from a study of radiotherapy plus CTLA-4 blockade in lung cancer (dated by TCRdb to 2016 to 2019). Looking at the study overall: Objective responses were observed in 15% to 20% of enrolled patients, and disease control was achieved in around 30%.

What the authors observed across the whole study: The strongest predictors of response were reported to be early dynamic shifts in blood T cell clones along with a rise in serum interferon-beta following radiation. After treatment with radiotherapy and ipilimumab, TCR clones that came from tumors expanded in the peripheral blood.

Reading from cysteine to phenylalanine, the CDR3 counts 14 amino acids. Left in the record is the CDR3 DNA by itself, 42 bases read in frame from the first base. V loses 0 bases, J loses 3 bases, and the germline ends lie 8 bases apart. Taken from the germline V gene, the CDR1 and CDR2 loops are SGHRS and YFSETQ. The study tested focal radiation therapy combined with CTLA-4 blockade (ipilimumab) in patients with chemo-refractory metastatic non-small-cell lung cancer. Rearrangement joined TRBV5-1 to TRBJ2-3; no confident D gene assignment can be made. The starting material was peripheral blood, obtained from a patient treated with radiotherapy plus ipilimumab. The sequence was obtained from a human donor with non-small cell lung cancer that progressed on radiotherapy plus ipilimumab. Some clones in this sample may be carry-over from other donors' samples. The CDR3 reads CASSLGVGTDTQYF. Here is the DNA: TGCGCCAGCAGCTTGGGTGTGGGTACAGATACGCAGTATTTT.